This T cell receptor beta chain was captured by sequencing in a study of blood T cell repertoires in COVID-19. About the study: Specimens from acute and convalescent COVID-19 originated in the United States, Italy and Spain.

The CDR3 length is 15 residues. V lost 2 bases and J 6 bases, leaving 17 bases between the germline ends. Germline loops: CDR1 KGHSH, CDR2 LQKENI. Living in 24 US areas, the participants were between 18 and 89 years of age. Symptom resolution, clearance, or two negative PCRs marked donors in Cohort 3 as recovered. Authors' methods: Amplification from reference gene primers served as the basis for estimated nucleated cell counts. Clones were read by immunoSEQ multiplex PCR, and TCRdb kept only the in-frame ones, dropping some. Clonal size and the V and J genes are those of that table, whereas D and trimming came from the DNA. The table shows around 190,000 clones, with 81% occurring only once.

The chain combines TRBV18 with TRBJ2-7; D not resolved. Sequencing input: PBMCs or T cells enriched from blood (not recorded which). This TCR came from a man between 35 and 55 years old who had recovered from COVID-19. The CDR3, as DNA: TGTGCCAGCTCACCATCTGGCTCCCGTTTTCCCGAGCAGTACTTC. This codes for CASSPSGSRFPEQYF.